Shown below are 4 T cell receptor beta chains from a single sample sequenced in a study of OX40 agonist ivuxolimab in advanced cancers. Libraries were constructed by the immunoSEQ multiplex PCR assay. The clones in this table, taken by TCRdb from immuneACCESS, are in-frame only. Not every clone is retained; where verified, under half of the shortfall comes from an unresolved V gene, and the cause of the rest is unknown. The sample table lists tens of thousands of clones, 80% to 90% of them with a count of one. The leading ten clones occupy under 2% of the sample. The sequencing used CD4+ or CD8+ T cells sorted from blood, collected in a trial of the OX40 agonist ivuxolimab. The origin of the receptors is an adult with an advanced solid tumor such as melanoma, head and neck, liver or kidney cancer.

The chain links TRBV10-1 to TRBJ2-7, with TRBD1 matching 12 bases. The CDR3 is 15 amino acids. V shed 4 bases, J shed 0 bases, and the junction held 1 base outside the gene matches. Germline CDR1 WNHNN, CDR2 SYGVQD (reference sequence). CDR3 sequence (DNA): TGCGCCAGCAGTGGGGGACAGGGGGCCTCCTACGAGCAGTACTTC. It codes for CASSGGQGASYEQYF.

The J gene is TRBJ1-2, the V gene TRBV7-9; D possibly corresponds to TRBD1 (5 bases). The CDR3 sequence is 15 residues long. CDR1 is SEHNR, CDR2 FQNEAQ, per germline (reference sequence). Trimming pared 1 base from V and 8 bases from J, leaving 17 bases between. CDR3 sequence (DNA): TGTGCCAGCAGCTTAGGCGGGACCCACTATGGCGGCTACACCTTC. This sequence encodes CASSLGGTHYGGYTF.

This clone appeared a few times. This chain uses TRBV30 with TRBJ1-1; TRBD1 matches 10 bases. The V gene's germline CDR1 is GTSNPN and CDR2 SVGIG (reference sequence). CDR3 length equals 13 residues. V shed 7 bases and J 1 base; nucleotides not matched to a gene: 3. The CDR3 DNA sequence: TGTGCCTTTGACAGGGGGCGGAACACTGAAGCTTTCTTT. Amino acids: CAFDRGRNTEAFF. The whole variable domain, filled in from reference TRBV30 and TRBJ1-1, reads SQTIHQWPATLVQPVGSPLSLECTVEGTSNPNLYWYRQAAGRGLQLLFYSVGIGQISSEVPQNLSASRPQDRQFILSSKKLLLSDSGFYLCAFDRGRNTEAFFGQGTRLTVV.

In its sample, this clone was seen once. This chain connects TRBV11-2 to TRBJ1-2; D is perhaps TRBD1 (6 bases). CDR1 is SGHAT, CDR2 FQNNGV, per germline. There are 13 residues in the CDR3. The V end lost 5 bases, the J end lost 3 bases, and 10 bases lay between the germline ends. The chain's CDR3 is CASSRGAYYGYTF. In DNA form, the CDR3 reads TGTGCCAGCAGCCGGGGGGCTTACTATGGCTACACCTTC.